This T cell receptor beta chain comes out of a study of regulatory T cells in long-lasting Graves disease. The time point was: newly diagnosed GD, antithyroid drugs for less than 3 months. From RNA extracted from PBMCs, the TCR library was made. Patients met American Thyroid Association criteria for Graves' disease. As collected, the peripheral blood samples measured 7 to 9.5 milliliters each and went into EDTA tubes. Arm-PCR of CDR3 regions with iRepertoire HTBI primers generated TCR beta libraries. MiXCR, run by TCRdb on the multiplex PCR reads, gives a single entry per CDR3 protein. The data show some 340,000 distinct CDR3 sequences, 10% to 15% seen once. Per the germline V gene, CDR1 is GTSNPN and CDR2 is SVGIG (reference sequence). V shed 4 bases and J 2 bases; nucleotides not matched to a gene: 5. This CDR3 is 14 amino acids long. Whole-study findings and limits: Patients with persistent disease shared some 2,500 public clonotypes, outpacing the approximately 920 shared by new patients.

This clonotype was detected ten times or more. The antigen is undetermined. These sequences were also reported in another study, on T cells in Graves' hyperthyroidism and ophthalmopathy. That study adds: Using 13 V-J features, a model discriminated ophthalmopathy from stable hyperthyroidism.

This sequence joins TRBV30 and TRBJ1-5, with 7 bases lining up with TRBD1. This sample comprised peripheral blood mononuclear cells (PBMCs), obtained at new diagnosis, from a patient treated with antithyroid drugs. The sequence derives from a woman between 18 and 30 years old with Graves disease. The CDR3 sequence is CAWNDRDRNQPQHF. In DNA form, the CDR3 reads TGTGCCTGGAACGACAGGGACCGCAATCAGCCCCAGCATTTT. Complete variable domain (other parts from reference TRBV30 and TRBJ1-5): SQTIHQWPATLVQPVGSPLSLECTVEGTSNPNLYWYRQAAGRGLQLLFYSVGIGQISSEVPQNLSASRPQDRQFILSSKKLLLSDSGFYLCAWNDRDRNQPQHFGDGTRLSIL.